This record concerns one TCR beta chain sequence. This entry comes from a study of cytomegalovirus exposure and HLA in healthy donors. Germline CDR1 reads GTSNPN; CDR2 reads SVGIG (reference sequence). V lost 5 bases and J lost 6; bases outside the gene matches: 8. The CDR3 sequence is 14 residues long. Primers: 60 Vbeta forward and 13 Jbeta reverse. The repertoire was sequenced with immunoSEQ multiplex PCR; TCRdb's copy has only in-frame clones and lacks some. The table records over 100,000 clones, approximately 70% of them present only once. The V and J genes are TRBV30 and TRBJ2-2; TRBD2 matches 8 bases. This clonotype was obtained from an older woman in good health and CMV-seropositive. Sequences were obtained from PBMCs. The CDR3: CAWSGGAYSGELFF. DNA for the CDR3: TGTGCCTGGTCCGGGGGGGCATACTCCGGGGAGCTGTTTTTT.